This entry is about one TCR beta chain. The antigen is not known. Regions amplified from RNA transcripts were the TCR beta CDR3 regions. Using the HTBI primer set, a first-round RT-PCR was run on the TCR CDR3. A single record per CDR3 protein comes from TCRdb applying MiXCR to the multiplex PCR reads. The repertoire holds roughly 500,000 distinct CDR3 sequences, with 46% as singletons. This sample is drawn from a study of T cells in Graves' hyperthyroidism and ophthalmopathy. Trimming removed 4 bases at V and 8 bases at J, with 12 bases between. The CDR3 loop spans 12 amino acids. Germline CDR1 and CDR2: SGHKS and YYEKEE (reference sequence). Findings of the study overall: In blood, most of the thyroid clonotypes expanded above 0.001 were also present.

The TCR sequence derives from an adult woman with Graves' disease, either hyperthyroidism or ophthalmopathy (not recorded which). Sequencing was done on a sample of peripheral blood or thyroid tissue (not recorded which). This chain links TRBV5-5 with TRBJ1-1; D possibly corresponds to TRBD1 (5 bases). The CDR3 DNA reads as TGTGCCAGCAGCCATTTGAAGGGGGAAGCTTTCTTT. It is translated as CASSHLKGEAFF.